This TCR beta chain was profiled in a study of beta chain features in type 1 diabetes. Study-level points and caveats: TCRB CDR3s were moderately but significantly shorter in Type 1 diabetes patients in all four CD4+ subsets.

A word on this clone: Its specificity is unknown.

The CDR3 is 17 residues long. The trim removed 2 bases at V and 6 bases at J, leaving 10 bases unmatched. Germline V CDR1 and CDR2: MNHNS, SASEGT. Sequenced material consisted of expressed TCRB transcripts (all of the isolated RNA was reverse transcribed). Method: immunoSEQ multiplex PCR; TCRdb's copy keeps in-frame clones and lacks some. The sample has roughly 730,000 clones, around an eighth seen once; the top ten hold approximately 0.021%. This receptor was taken from a man younger than 35 with type 1 diabetes. The sequenced material came from naive CD4+ T cells from blood. This chain connects TRBV6-1 to TRBJ2-1; 10 bases map to TRBD2. The CDR3 region has the DNA TGTGCCAGCAGTGAAAGGACTAGCGGCTTAAGGATCAATGAGCAGTTCTTC. It is translated as CASSERTSGLRINEQFF.